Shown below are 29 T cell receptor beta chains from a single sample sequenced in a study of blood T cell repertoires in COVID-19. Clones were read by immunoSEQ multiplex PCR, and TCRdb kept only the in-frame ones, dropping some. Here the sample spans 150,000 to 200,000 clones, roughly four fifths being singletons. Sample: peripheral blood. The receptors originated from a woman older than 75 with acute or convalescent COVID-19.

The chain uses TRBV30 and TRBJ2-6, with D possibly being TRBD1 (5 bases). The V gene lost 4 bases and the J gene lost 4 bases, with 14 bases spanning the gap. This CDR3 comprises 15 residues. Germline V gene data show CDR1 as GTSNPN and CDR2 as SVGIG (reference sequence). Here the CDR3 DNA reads TGTGCCTGGACGGCAGGGCTCGGGGGGGCCAACGTCCTGACTTTC. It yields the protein CAWTAGLGGANVLTF.

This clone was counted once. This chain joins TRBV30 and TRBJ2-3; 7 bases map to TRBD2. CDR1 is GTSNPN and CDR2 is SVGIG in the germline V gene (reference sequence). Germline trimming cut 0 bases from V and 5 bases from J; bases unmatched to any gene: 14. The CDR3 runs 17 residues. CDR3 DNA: TGTGCCTGGAGTGTACGAGAGCGGGGACGGAGGGGAGATACGCAGTATTTT. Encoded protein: CAWSVRERGRRGDTQYF.

CDR3 protein: CASVHRGPNYGYTF. CDR3 bases: TGTGCCAGCGTCCACAGGGGTCCTAACTATGGCTACACCTTC. The chain combines TRBV6-4 with TRBJ1-2; 7 bases are shared with TRBD1. The CDR3 is 14 amino acids. With 8 bases clipped from V and 0 bases from J, the junction kept 6 bases outside the gene matches. The V gene's germline CDR1 is MRHNA and CDR2 SNTAGT.

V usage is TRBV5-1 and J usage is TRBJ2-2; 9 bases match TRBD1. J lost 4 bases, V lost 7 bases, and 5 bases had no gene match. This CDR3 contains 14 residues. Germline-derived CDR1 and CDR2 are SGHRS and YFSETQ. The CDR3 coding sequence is TGCGCCAGCCAGAGACAGGGGGGCACCGGGGAGCTGTTTTTT. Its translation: CASQRQGGTGELFF.

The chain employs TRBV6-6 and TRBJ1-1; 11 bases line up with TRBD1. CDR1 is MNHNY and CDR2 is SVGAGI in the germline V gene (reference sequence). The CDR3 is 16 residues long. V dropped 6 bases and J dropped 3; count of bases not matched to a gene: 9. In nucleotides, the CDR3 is TGTGCCAGCAGCACACCGGGACAGGGGGAGGACACTGAAGCTTTCTTT. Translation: CASSTPGQGEDTEAFF.

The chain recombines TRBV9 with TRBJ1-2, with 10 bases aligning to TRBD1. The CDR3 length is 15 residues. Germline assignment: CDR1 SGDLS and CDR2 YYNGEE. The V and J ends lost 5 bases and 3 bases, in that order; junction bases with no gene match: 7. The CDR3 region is CASSTGTGAYYGYTF. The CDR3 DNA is TGTGCCAGCAGTACCGGGACAGGGGCATACTATGGCTACACCTTC.

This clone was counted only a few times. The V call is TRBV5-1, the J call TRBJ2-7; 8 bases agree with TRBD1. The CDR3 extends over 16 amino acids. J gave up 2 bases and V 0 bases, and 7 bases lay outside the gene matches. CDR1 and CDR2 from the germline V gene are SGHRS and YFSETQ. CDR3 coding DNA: TGCGCCAGCAGCTTGGCCGCGACAGGGGAACCCTACGAGCAGTACTTC. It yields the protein CASSLAATGEPYEQYF.

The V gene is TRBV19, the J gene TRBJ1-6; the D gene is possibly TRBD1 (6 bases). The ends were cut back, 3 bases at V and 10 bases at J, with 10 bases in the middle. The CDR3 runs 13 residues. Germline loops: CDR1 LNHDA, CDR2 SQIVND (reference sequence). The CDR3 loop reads CASSITGSSPLHF. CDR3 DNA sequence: TGTGCCAGTAGTATTACAGGGAGCTCACCCCTCCACTTT.

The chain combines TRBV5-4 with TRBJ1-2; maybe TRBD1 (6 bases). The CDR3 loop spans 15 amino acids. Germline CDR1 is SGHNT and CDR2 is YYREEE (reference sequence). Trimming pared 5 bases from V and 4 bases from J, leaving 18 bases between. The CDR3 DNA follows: TGTGCCAGCAGTCACACAGGGAAAACCCGCTATGGCTACACCTTC. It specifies CASSHTGKTRYGYTF.

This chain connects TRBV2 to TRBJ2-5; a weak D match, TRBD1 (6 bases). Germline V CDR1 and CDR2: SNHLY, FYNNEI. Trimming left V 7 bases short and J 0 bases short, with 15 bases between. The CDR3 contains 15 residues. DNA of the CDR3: TGTGCCAGCAACTTGTTAGGGACACACCAAGAGACCCAGTACTTC. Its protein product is CASNLLGTHQETQYF.

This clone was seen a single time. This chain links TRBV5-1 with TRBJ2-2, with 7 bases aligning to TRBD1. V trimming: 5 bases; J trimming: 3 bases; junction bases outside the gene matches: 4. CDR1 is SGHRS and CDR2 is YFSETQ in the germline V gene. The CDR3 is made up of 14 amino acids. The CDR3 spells CASRRQGDTGELFF. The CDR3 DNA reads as TGCGCCAGCAGACGACAGGGAGACACCGGGGAGCTGTTTTTT.

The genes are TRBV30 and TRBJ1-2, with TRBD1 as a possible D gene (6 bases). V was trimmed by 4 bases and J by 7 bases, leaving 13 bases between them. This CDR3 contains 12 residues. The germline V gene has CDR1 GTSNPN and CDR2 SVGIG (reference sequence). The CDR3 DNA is TGTGCCTGGATGCCCAGGGGCCGTGGCTACACCTTC. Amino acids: CAWMPRGRGYTF.

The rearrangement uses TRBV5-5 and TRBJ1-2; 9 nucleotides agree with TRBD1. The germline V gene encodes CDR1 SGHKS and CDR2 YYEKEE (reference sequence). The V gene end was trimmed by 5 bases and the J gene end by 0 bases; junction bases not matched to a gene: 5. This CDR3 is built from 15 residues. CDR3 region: CASRIGTGPNYGYTF. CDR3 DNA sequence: TGTGCCAGCAGGATCGGGACAGGGCCTAACTATGGCTACACCTTC.

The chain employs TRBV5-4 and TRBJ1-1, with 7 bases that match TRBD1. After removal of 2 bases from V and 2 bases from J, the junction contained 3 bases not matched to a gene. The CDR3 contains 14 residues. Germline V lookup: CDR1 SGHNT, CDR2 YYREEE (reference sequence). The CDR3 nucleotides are TGTGCCAGCAGCTTAGGGACAGCTAACACTGAAGCTTTCTTT. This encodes CASSLGTANTEAFF.

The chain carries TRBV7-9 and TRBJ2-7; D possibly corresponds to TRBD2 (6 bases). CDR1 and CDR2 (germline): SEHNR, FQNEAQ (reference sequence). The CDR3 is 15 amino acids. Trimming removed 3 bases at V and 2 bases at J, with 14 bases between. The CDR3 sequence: CASSFSTGVTYEQYF. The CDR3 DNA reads TGTGCCAGCAGCTTCTCCACGGGGGTGACCTACGAGCAGTACTTC.

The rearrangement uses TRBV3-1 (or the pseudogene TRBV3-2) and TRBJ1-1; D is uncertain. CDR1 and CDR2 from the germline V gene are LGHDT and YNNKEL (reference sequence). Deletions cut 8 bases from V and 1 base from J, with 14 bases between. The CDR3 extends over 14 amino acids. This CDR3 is CASSYGVQNTEAFF. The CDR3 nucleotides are TGTGCCAGCTCGTACGGGGTTCAGAACACTGAAGCTTTCTTT.

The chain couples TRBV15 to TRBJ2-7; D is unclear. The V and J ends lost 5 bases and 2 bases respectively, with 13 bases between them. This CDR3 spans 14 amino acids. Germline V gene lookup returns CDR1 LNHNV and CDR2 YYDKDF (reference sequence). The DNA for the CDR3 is TGTGCCACCAGCCCGCTATTCAGGACCTACGAGCAGTACTTC. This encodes CATSPLFRTYEQYF.

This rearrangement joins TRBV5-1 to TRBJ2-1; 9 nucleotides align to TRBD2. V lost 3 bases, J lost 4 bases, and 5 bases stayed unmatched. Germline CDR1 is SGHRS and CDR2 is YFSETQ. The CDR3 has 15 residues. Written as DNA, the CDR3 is TGCGCCAGCAGCTCCGGGACTAGCTATTACAATGAGCAGTTCTTC. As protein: CASSSGTSYYNEQFF.

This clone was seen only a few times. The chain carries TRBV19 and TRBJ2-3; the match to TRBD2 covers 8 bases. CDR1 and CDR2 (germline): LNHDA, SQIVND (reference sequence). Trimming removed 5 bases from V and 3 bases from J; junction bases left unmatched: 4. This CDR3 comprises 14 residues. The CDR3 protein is CASSRTSLTDTQYF. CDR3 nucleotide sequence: TGTGCCAGTAGTCGGACTAGCTTGACAGATACGCAGTATTTT.

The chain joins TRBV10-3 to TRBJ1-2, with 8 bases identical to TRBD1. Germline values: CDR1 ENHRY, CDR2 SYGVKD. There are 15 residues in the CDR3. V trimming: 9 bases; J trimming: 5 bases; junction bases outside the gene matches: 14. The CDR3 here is CAMSPGTGDFYGYTF. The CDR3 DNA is TGTGCCATGTCTCCCGGGACAGGAGACTTTTATGGCTACACCTTC.

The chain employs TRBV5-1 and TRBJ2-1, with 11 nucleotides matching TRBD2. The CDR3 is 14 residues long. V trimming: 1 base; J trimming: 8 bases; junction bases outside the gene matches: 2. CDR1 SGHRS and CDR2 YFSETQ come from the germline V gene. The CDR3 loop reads CASSLTSGSDEQFF. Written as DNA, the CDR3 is TGCGCCAGCAGCTTGACTAGCGGGAGTGATGAGCAGTTCTTC.

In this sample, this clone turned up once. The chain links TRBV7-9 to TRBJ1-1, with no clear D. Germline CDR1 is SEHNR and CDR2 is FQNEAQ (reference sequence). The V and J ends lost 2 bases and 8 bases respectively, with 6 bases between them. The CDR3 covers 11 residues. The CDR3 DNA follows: TGTGCCAGCAGCTTATTGCAGGAAGCTTTCTTT. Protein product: CASSLLQEAFF.

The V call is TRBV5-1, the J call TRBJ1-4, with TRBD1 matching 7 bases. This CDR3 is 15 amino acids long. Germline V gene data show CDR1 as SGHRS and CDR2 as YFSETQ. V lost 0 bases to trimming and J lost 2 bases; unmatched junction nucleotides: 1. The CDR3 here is CASSLGDSTNEKLFF. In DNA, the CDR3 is TGCGCCAGCAGCTTGGGGGACAGTACTAATGAAAAACTGTTTTTT.

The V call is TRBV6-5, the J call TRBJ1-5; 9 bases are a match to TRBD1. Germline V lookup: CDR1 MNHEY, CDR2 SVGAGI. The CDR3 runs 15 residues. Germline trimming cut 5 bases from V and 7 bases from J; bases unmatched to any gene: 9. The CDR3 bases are TGTGCCAGCAGTCGCTCACAGGGGGCAGGCCAGCCCCAGCATTTT. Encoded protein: CASSRSQGAGQPQHF.

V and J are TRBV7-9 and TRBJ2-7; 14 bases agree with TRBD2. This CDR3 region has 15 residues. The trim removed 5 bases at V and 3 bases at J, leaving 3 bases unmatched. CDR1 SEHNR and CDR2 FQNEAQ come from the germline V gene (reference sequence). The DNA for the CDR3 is TGTGCCAGCAGCCGGGGACTAGCGGGAGACTACGAGCAGTACTTC. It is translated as CASSRGLAGDYEQYF.

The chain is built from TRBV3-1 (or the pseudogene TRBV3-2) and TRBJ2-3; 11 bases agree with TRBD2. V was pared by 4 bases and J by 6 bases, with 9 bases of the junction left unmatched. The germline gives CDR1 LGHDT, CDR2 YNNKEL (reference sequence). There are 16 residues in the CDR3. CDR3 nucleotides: TGTGCCAGCAGCCCTACACTAGCGGGAGTTCTGGATACGCAGTATTTT. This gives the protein CASSPTLAGVLDTQYF.

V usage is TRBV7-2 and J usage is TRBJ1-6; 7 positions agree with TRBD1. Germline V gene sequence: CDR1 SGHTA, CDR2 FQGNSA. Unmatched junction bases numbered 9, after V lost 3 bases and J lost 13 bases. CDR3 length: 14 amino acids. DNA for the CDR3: TGTGCCAGCAGCTTCCGGGACAGTTATGGGCCCCTCCACTTT. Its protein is CASSFRDSYGPLHF.

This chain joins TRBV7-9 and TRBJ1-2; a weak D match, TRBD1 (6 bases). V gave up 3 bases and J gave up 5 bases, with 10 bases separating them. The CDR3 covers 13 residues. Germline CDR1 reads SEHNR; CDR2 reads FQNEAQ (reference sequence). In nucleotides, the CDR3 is TGTGCCAGCAGCTTTAGTACAGGGTATGGCTACACCTTC. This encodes CASSFSTGYGYTF.

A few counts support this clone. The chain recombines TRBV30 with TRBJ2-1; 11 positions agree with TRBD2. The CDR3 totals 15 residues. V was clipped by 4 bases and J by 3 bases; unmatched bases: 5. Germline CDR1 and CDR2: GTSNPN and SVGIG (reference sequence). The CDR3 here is CAWTKLAGDYNEQFF. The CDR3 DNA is TGTGCCTGGACTAAACTAGCGGGAGACTACAATGAGCAGTTCTTC.